The 17 T cell receptor beta chains given below trace back to one sample, sequenced in a study of control samples from healthy donors and cancer patients. The protocol was immunoSEQ multiplex PCR, while the TCRdb copy is restricted to in-frame clones and leaves out a portion. The table has about 150,000 clones, approximately 94% seen once. Material: blood. The receptor set was obtained from a man in his forties or fifties in good health.

This chain uses TRBV5-1 with TRBJ2-7, with no clear D. V lost 4 bases and J lost 4, with 9 bases in between. The CDR3 spans 12 residues. Germline CDR1 and CDR2: SGHRS and YFSETQ. CDR3 sequence (DNA): TGCGCCAGCAGCGTGGTAGGGTACGAGCAGTACTTC. This codes for CASSVVGYEQYF.

The rearrangement uses TRBV5-1 and TRBJ2-5; the D gene is possibly TRBD2 (5 bases). The germline V and J ends were trimmed by 2 bases and 2 bases, with 7 bases remaining between them. Germline V CDR1 and CDR2: SGHRS, YFSETQ. This CDR3 has 13 amino acids. The CDR3 loop reads CASSFSGQETQYF. As DNA, the CDR3 is TGCGCCAGCAGCTTCTCGGGGCAAGAGACCCAGTACTTC.

The chain uses TRBV5-1 and TRBJ2-2; D may be TRBD1 or TRBD2 (5 bases each). Trimming pared 2 bases from V and 4 bases from J, leaving 15 bases between. The CDR3 is made up of 16 amino acids. CDR1 and CDR2 (germline): SGHRS, YFSETQ. CDR3 sequence (DNA): TGCGCCAGCAGCTTTTCCCGGGACGGACGCACCGGGGAGCTGTTTTTT. Its translation is CASSFSRDGRTGELFF.

The chain uses TRBV18 and TRBJ2-6; D possibly corresponds to TRBD1 (5 bases). The CDR3 extends over 17 amino acids. V was trimmed by 5 bases and J by 0 bases, leaving 14 bases between them. The germline V gene has CDR1 KGHSH and CDR2 LQKENI. CDR3 nucleotides: TGTGCCAGCTCAGAACAGGCGTCCTTCTCTGGGGCCAACGTCCTGACTTTC. This encodes CASSEQASFSGANVLTF.

The V call is TRBV7-9, the J call TRBJ2-1; 10 positions match TRBD2. The trim removed 5 bases at V and 10 bases at J, leaving 14 bases unmatched. CDR1 is SEHNR, CDR2 FQNEAQ, per germline (reference sequence). CDR3 length equals 16 residues. This CDR3 reads CASSPRLAGLMEEQFF. The CDR3 DNA reads as TGTGCCAGCAGCCCCCGACTAGCGGGCCTGATGGAGGAGCAGTTCTTC.

V is TRBV3-1 (or the pseudogene TRBV3-2) and J is TRBJ2-7, with D perhaps TRBD2 (6 bases). Trimming stripped 1 base from V and 9 bases from J, with 22 bases between. This CDR3 spans 16 amino acids. Germline CDR1 LGHDT, CDR2 YNNKEL (reference sequence). CDR3 in amino acids: CASSQAAAGLLGGQYF. As DNA, the CDR3 is TGTGCCAGCAGCCAAGCGGCCGCGGGGTTACTTGGCGGGCAGTACTTC.

As concerns this clone: The identical CDR3 is also encoded by other nucleotide sequences in the sample. The V gene is TRBV24-1, the J gene TRBJ1-2; no clear D. Germline assignment: CDR1 KGHDR and CDR2 SFDVKD. Trimming left V 0 bases short and J 1 base short, with 5 bases between. The CDR3 covers 14 residues. CDR3 nucleotide sequence: TGTGCCACCAGTGATTTGGGCGTTAACTATGGCTACACCTTC. Residues: CATSDLGVNYGYTF.

The rearrangement uses TRBV28 and TRBJ1-2; D unresolved. The V end was cut by 3 bases, the J end by 4 bases, with 9 bases between. The CDR3 is 13 amino acids. The germline V gene encodes CDR1 MDHEN and CDR2 SYDVKM. The chain's CDR3 is CASSFAAFYGYTF. CDR3 sequence (DNA): TGTGCCAGCAGTTTTGCAGCCTTCTATGGCTACACCTTC.

The rearrangement uses TRBV4-1 and TRBJ1-4; D remains ambiguous. CDR1 and CDR2 (germline): MGHRA, YSYEKL. The CDR3 sequence is 14 residues long. V was clipped by 7 bases and J by 0 bases, with 9 bases between them. CDR3 bases: TGCGCCAGCAAGAGGTCTGCAACTAATGAAAAACTGTTTTTT. Translation gives CASKRSATNEKLFF.

V usage is TRBV15 and J usage is TRBJ2-1, with TRBD2 matching over 8 bases. Germline V gives CDR1 LNHNV, CDR2 YYDKDF (reference sequence). The ends lost 3 bases at V and 4 bases at J; junction bases unmatched: 8. The CDR3 extends over 16 amino acids. Here the CDR3 DNA reads TGTGCCACCAGCAGCGAGAGAGCGGGGGCTTACAATGAGCAGTTCTTC. Its protein product is CATSSERAGAYNEQFF.

The CDR3 DNA follows: TGTGCCAGCAGCATCACTCAGGGGCAGCAGCCCCAGCATTTT. It translates to CASSITQGQQPQHF. V is TRBV6-5 and J is TRBJ1-5, with D possibly being TRBD1 (6 bases). The CDR3 covers 14 residues. CDR1 and CDR2 (germline): MNHEY, SVGAGI. V was clipped by 6 bases and J by 7 bases, with 16 bases between them.

This clone has just a few counts. The chain couples TRBV19 to TRBJ1-5; D is undetermined. This CDR3 region has 15 residues. Deletions cut 5 bases from V and 2 bases from J, with 13 bases between. Germline V lookup: CDR1 LNHDA, CDR2 SQIVND (reference sequence). The CDR3 here is CASSAVTSGNQPQHF. The CDR3 nucleotides read TGTGCCAGTAGTGCGGTCACAAGCGGCAATCAGCCCCAGCATTTT.

The V and J genes are TRBV27 and TRBJ2-7; D is possibly TRBD2 (6 bases). This CDR3 spans 13 amino acids. The ends were cut back, 3 bases at V and 5 bases at J, with 11 bases in the middle. Per germline, CDR1 MNHEY and CDR2 SMNVEV (reference sequence). CDR3 residues: CASSFFGGDEQYF. Here the CDR3 DNA reads TGTGCCAGCAGTTTTTTCGGCGGGGACGAGCAGTACTTC.

The CDR3 DNA is TGTGCCAGCTCACCACTTGGGGAAGGGCCCCAGCATTTT. Translating gives CASSPLGEGPQHF. The chain recombines TRBV18 with TRBJ1-5; D gene ambiguous. Trimming stripped 1 base from V and 9 bases from J, with 10 bases between. Looked up from germline, CDR1 is KGHSH and CDR2 is LQKENI. CDR3 length: 13 residues.

The chain joins TRBV28 to TRBJ1-5, with 8 bases aligning to TRBD1. After removal of 4 bases from V and 0 bases from J, the junction contained 8 bases not matched to a gene. The CDR3 is 17 residues long. The germline gives CDR1 MDHEN, CDR2 SYDVKM. Here the CDR3 reads CASSSLRTGPSNQPQHF. CDR3 nucleotide sequence: TGTGCCAGCAGTTCCCTCCGGACAGGGCCTAGCAATCAGCCCCAGCATTTT.

V and J are TRBV6-5 and TRBJ1-6, with D possibly matching TRBD1 (5 bases). CDR1 and CDR2 from the germline V gene are MNHEY and SVGAGI. The V end was cut by 6 bases, the J end by 9 bases, with 18 bases between. CDR3 length: 15 amino acids. The CDR3 region has the DNA TGTGCCAGCAGGCGGGACCCGGGAGTTCCTTCACCCCTCCACTTT. Its translation is CASRRDPGVPSPLHF.

This clone was seen once. The chain is built from TRBV23-1 and TRBJ2-3, with 8 bases identical to TRBD2. TRBV23-1 belongs to the ORF category, with a function that is uncertain. V shed 4 bases and J 0 bases; nucleotides not matched to a gene: 6. This CDR3 is 16 amino acids long. CDR3 nucleotide sequence: TGCGCCAGCAGTCCGGGAGGGCCCGCTAGCACAGATACGCAGTATTTT. This codes for CASSPGGPASTDTQYF.